The 23 T cell receptor beta chains listed next were all sequenced from one sample in a study of T cells after yellow fever vaccination. MiXCR, run by TCRdb on the 5' RACE reads, gives a single entry per CDR3 protein. This sample has approximately 550,000 distinct CDR3 sequences, with about a fifth found just once. The material was PBMCs, obtained 15 days after the yellow fever booster vaccination. The origin of the receptors is a man aged 30 to 45 who received the YFV17D yellow fever vaccine.

This clonotype was seen more than once but under ten times. V is TRBV7-3 and J is TRBJ2-3; either TRBD1 or TRBD2 may fit D (5 bases each). This CDR3 spans 15 amino acids. Trimming left V 0 bases short and J 0 bases short, with 7 bases between. The germline V gene has CDR1 SGHTA and CDR2 FQGTGA. CDR3 sequence (DNA): TGTGCCAGCAGCTTAACCCGGGACAGCACAGATACGCAGTATTTT. It is translated as CASSLTRDSTDTQYF.

This clonotype turned up a few times. The V and J genes are TRBV6-1 and TRBJ2-1, with D maybe TRBD2 (6 bases). Germline V lookup: CDR1 MNHNS, CDR2 SASEGT. V was trimmed by 5 bases and J by 4 bases, leaving 15 bases between them. There are 15 residues in the CDR3. The CDR3 DNA reads as TGTGCCAGCAGTCGAACCCTAGCGCGATACAATGAGCAGTTCTTC. It is translated as CASSRTLARYNEQFF.

The V gene is TRBV20-1, the J gene TRBJ2-7; no clear D. V was cut by 1 base and J by 2 bases, with 12 bases left in between. Germline assignment: CDR1 DFQATT and CDR2 SNEGSKA (reference sequence). This CDR3 is 14 amino acids long. The CDR3 loop reads CSARARNKPYEQYF. In DNA, the CDR3 is TGCAGTGCTAGAGCGAGAAACAAACCCTACGAGCAGTACTTC.

This chain uses TRBV15 with TRBJ2-1; no firm D call. CDR1 and CDR2 from the germline V gene are LNHNV and YYDKDF (reference sequence). Trimming left V 0 bases short and J 9 bases short, with 9 bases between. CDR3 length: 13 residues. DNA of the CDR3: TGTGCCACCAGCAGAGATAACAGCGCTGAGCAGTTCTTC. The encoded protein is CATSRDNSAEQFF.

The rearrangement links TRBV12-3 or TRBV12-4 to TRBJ1-2; D gene ambiguous. Deletions cut 5 bases from V and 7 bases from J, with 11 bases between. The CDR3 consists of 12 residues. CDR3 sequence (DNA): TGTGCCAGCAGTCTCCACGGGCTTGGCTACACCTTC. Its translation is CASSLHGLGYTF.

This clonotype showed up just a few times. This chain uses TRBV5-4 with TRBJ2-1, with 10 bases that match TRBD1. The CDR3 is 15 residues long. The germline V gene encodes CDR1 SGHNT and CDR2 YYREEE (reference sequence). After removal of 4 bases from V and 3 bases from J, the junction contained 4 bases not matched to a gene. CDR3 loop: CASSTGTGVYNEQFF. The CDR3 DNA reads TGTGCCAGCAGCACCGGGACAGGGGTCTACAATGAGCAGTTCTTC.

This chain connects TRBV7-2 to TRBJ2-7; D remains unclear. Germline values: CDR1 SGHTA, CDR2 FQGNSA. Deletions cut 4 bases from V and 4 bases from J, with 14 bases between. CDR3 length equals 14 residues. In nucleotides, the CDR3 is TGTGCCAGCAGCTCCCCCGGGCCTCATTACGAGCAGTACTTC. Translated: CASSSPGPHYEQYF. The full variable domain, completed using reference TRBV7-2 and TRBJ2-7, is GAGVSQSPSNKVTEKGKDVELRCDPISGHTALYWYRQSLGQGLEFLIYFQGNSAPDKSGLPSDRFSAERTGGSVSTLTIQRTQQEDSAVYLCASSSPGPHYEQYFGPGTRLTVT.

A few counts support this clonotype. DNA of the CDR3: TGCAGTGCTAGATATGGAGAGACCCAGTACTTC. Residues: CSARYGETQYF. The chain carries TRBV20-1 and TRBJ2-5, with D unclear. The CDR3 has 11 amino acids. The germline V and J ends were trimmed by 2 bases and 4 bases, with 5 bases remaining between them. Per the germline V gene, CDR1 is DFQATT and CDR2 is SNEGSKA (reference sequence).

Concerning this clonotype: Sequence at one end of the junction differs from germline and may be a read error. V usage is TRBV27 and J usage is TRBJ2-7; unclear D gene. The CDR3 is made up of 10 amino acids. Germline assignment: CDR1 MNHEY and CDR2 SMNVEV (reference sequence). The DNA of the CDR3 is TGTGCCAGCAGTCCGTGTACAAGACGTTTC. Its protein product is CASSPCTRRF.

The rearrangement joins TRBV5-1 to TRBJ2-7; TRBD2 is a possible D gene (6 bases). From germline, CDR1 is SGHRS and CDR2 YFSETQ. The CDR3 totals 13 residues. V was pared by 4 bases and J by 6 bases, with 14 bases between. The CDR3 DNA follows: TGCGCCAGCAGCCCACTGGAGGGGTTCGAGCAGTACTTC. This translates into CASSPLEGFEQYF.

This clonotype was found a few times. The CDR3 DNA reads TGTGCCATCAGTGAGTCATTGGTAAAGACTAGCACCTCCCAAGAGACCCAGTACTTC. Protein product: CAISESLVKTSTSQETQYF. V is TRBV10-3 and J is TRBJ2-5; 7 bases line up with TRBD2. Germline values: CDR1 ENHRY, CDR2 SYGVKD. The CDR3 length is 19 residues. The trim removed 0 bases at V and 1 base at J, leaving 14 bases unmatched.

This clonotype was observed a handful of times. The chain recombines TRBV20-1 with TRBJ2-7; 10 positions agree with TRBD1. CDR3 length equals 13 residues. The germline CDR1 and CDR2 sequences are DFQATT and SNEGSKA (reference sequence). With 5 bases clipped from V and 4 bases from J, the junction kept 5 bases outside the gene matches. The DNA of the CDR3 is TGCAGTGCTGGAAGGACAGGGGGGTACGAGCAGTACTTC. Translation gives CSAGRTGGYEQYF.

This clonotype was seen more than once but under ten times. V is TRBV7-9 and J is TRBJ1-3; D remains unclear. Per the germline V gene, CDR1 is SEHNR and CDR2 is FQNEAQ (reference sequence). Trimming removed 5 bases at V and 4 bases at J, with 6 bases between. This CDR3 contains 12 residues. The CDR3 bases are TGTGCCAGCAGCCCATCCGGAAACACCATATATTTT. Translated, it gives CASSPSGNTIYF.

The genes are TRBV29-1 and TRBJ2-3, with D perhaps matching TRBD1 or TRBD2 (5 bases each). In germline, CDR1 is SQVTM, CDR2 ANQGSEA. CDR3 length equals 15 residues. V lost 0 bases, J lost 1 base, and 11 bases lay in between. Here the CDR3 reads CSVEDWGRRTDTQYF. The CDR3 coding sequence is TGCAGCGTTGAAGATTGGGGACGGCGCACAGATACGCAGTATTTT.

This clonotype has only a few counts. The chain joins TRBV7-2 to TRBJ2-5; either TRBD1 or TRBD2 may supply D (7 bases each). The CDR3 loop spans 15 amino acids. Germline V lookup: CDR1 SGHTA, CDR2 FQGNSA. V lost 5 bases, J lost 7 bases, and 20 bases lay in between. The CDR3 sequence is CASSPMLAAGGTQYF. The DNA for the CDR3 is TGTGCCAGCAGCCCGATGCTAGCGGCAGGGGGGACCCAGTACTTC.

This clonotype was observed a handful of times. The chain joins TRBV7-2 to TRBJ2-2, with a possible D match to TRBD2 (6 bases). Trimming left V 10 bases short and J 3 bases short, with 15 bases between. Germline V gene data show CDR1 as SGHTA and CDR2 as FQGNSA. The CDR3 length is 14 residues. This CDR3 reads CATEGRRYTGELFF. The CDR3 coding sequence is TGTGCCACGGAGGGCCGACGATACACCGGGGAGCTGTTTTTT. Full variable domain (missing parts from reference TRBV7-2 and TRBJ2-2): GAGVSQSPSNKVTEKGKDVELRCDPISGHTALYWYRQSLGQGLEFLIYFQGNSAPDKSGLPSDRFSAERTGGSVSTLTIQRTQQEDSAVYLCATEGRRYTGELFFGEGSRLTVL.

This clonotype was picked up a small number of times. V gene TRBV29-1 combines with J gene TRBJ2-7; 7 positions agree with TRBD1. CDR1 is SQVTM and CDR2 is ANQGSEA in the germline V gene. The CDR3 loop spans 12 amino acids. V shed 7 bases, J shed 5 bases, and the junction held 8 bases outside the gene matches. CDR3 region: CSATGISDEQYF. CDR3 nucleotides: TGCAGCGCGACAGGGATTTCGGACGAGCAGTACTTC.

The V gene is TRBV6-1, the J gene TRBJ1-5, with 7 bases that match TRBD1. V dropped 6 bases and J dropped 5; count of bases not matched to a gene: 7. Germline CDR1 and CDR2: MNHNS and SASEGT. The CDR3 covers 14 residues. CDR3 protein: CASSPTGSDQPQHF. The CDR3 DNA reads as TGTGCCAGCAGCCCGACAGGGTCGGATCAGCCCCAGCATTTT.

This clonotype has at least ten counts. The rearrangement uses TRBV9 and TRBJ2-1; 7 bases are shared with TRBD2. Unmatched junction bases numbered 4, after V lost 3 bases and J lost 1 base. The CDR3 runs to 15 residues. The germline V gene has CDR1 SGDLS and CDR2 YYNGEE. As DNA, the CDR3 is TGTGCCAGCAGCGAGGGCGGGAGTTCCTACAATGAGCAGTTCTTC. Its protein is CASSEGGSSYNEQFF.

This clonotype appeared a few times. The rearrangement links TRBV20-1 to TRBJ2-7, with D possibly TRBD1 on 6 matching bases. The V end lost 6 bases, the J end lost 3 bases, and 18 bases lay between the germline ends. The germline V gene has CDR1 DFQATT and CDR2 SNEGSKA (reference sequence). The CDR3 sequence is 14 residues long. In nucleotides, the CDR3 is TGCAGTGCCCCAATCCAGGGGAGAAGCTACGAGCAGTACTTC. Translation: CSAPIQGRSYEQYF.

This clonotype has a handful of counts. The chain is built from TRBV27 and TRBJ2-3, with D possibly called TRBD1 or TRBD2 (5 bases each). The CDR3 has 15 residues. V lost 6 bases and J lost 6, with 19 bases in between. Germline V CDR1 and CDR2: MNHEY, SMNVEV (reference sequence). In DNA, the CDR3 is TGTGCCAGCAGCTCCTCCGGGGCTACCGGGGATACGCAGTATTTT. It specifies CASSSSGATGDTQYF.

This clonotype was seen more than once but under ten times. In DNA form, the CDR3 reads TGTGCCAGCTCACCGACTAGTCACCACAATGAGCAGTTCTTC. Translated: CASSPTSHHNEQFF. This chain connects TRBV18 to TRBJ2-1; a weak D match, TRBD2 (6 bases). The CDR3 covers 14 residues. The germline V gene encodes CDR1 KGHSH and CDR2 LQKENI. V lost 3 bases, J lost 5 bases, and 11 bases lay in between.

This clonotype was recorded a few times. The V and J genes are TRBV7-9 and TRBJ1-5; 7 bases are shared with TRBD1. Germline CDR1 is SEHNR and CDR2 is FQNEAQ (reference sequence). CDR3 size: 16 residues. J lost 2 bases, V lost 1 base, and 5 bases had no gene match. This CDR3 reads CASSLVGGQGNQPQHF. The CDR3 DNA reads TGTGCCAGCAGCTTAGTAGGAGGACAGGGCAATCAGCCCCAGCATTTT.